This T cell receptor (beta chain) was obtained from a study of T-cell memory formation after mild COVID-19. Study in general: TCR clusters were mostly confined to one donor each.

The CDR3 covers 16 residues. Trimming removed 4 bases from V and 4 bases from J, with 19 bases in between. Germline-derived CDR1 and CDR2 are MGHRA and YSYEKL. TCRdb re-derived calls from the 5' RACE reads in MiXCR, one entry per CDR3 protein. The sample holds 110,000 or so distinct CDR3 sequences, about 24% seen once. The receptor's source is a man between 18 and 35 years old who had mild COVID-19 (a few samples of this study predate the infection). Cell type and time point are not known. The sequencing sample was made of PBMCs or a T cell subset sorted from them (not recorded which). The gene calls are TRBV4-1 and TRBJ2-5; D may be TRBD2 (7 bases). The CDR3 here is CASSPPGRGPLETQYF. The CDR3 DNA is TGCGCCAGCAGCCCACCAGGGCGGGGGCCGTTAGAGACCCAGTACTTC.